This TCR beta chain was sequenced in a study of blood T cell repertoires in COVID-19. Study-level information: Whether acute or convalescent, the COVID-19 samples came from the United States, Italy and Spain. PBMCs, B-cell-depleted T cells, or T cells were the source of the cDNA or gDNA that made up the material.

V lost 4 bases and J lost 3; bases outside the gene matches: 8. The germline gives CDR1 LGHDT, CDR2 YNNKEL (reference sequence). This CDR3 is built from 17 residues. Measured with immunoSEQ multiplex PCR; TCRdb has only the in-frame clones, and not every one. Of under 300,000 clones listed, around 93% are singletons. This sequence originates from a human donor in a cohort exposed to, infected with or recovered from COVID-19 (not recorded which). The donor label of this sample is uncertain. The sequencing sample was made of PBMCs or T cells enriched from blood (not recorded which). The chain links TRBV3-1 (or the pseudogene TRBV3-2) to TRBJ2-5; 13 bases match TRBD2. DNA of the CDR3: TGTGCCAGCAGCCCCGAGCGAGGACTAGCGGGGGAAGAGACCCAGTACTTC. This translates into CASSPERGLAGEETQYF.